This is a list of T cell receptor beta chains from one sample in a study of cytotoxic CD8 clonotypes in ibrutinib-treated CLL. Profiling relied on immunoSEQ multiplex PCR, and the TCRdb table lists in-frame clones only, not all of them. The table shows 270,000 or so clones, with less than 85% occurring only once. The sequencing used PBMCs, collected at disease progression, from a patient treated with ibrutinib. These receptors came from a human donor with chronic lymphocytic leukemia. The CDR3 runs from the conserved cysteine through the conserved F or W. A D gene is named only where the DNA matches it firmly. Clone size is stated in some rows and not others, as once, few, many or a class when expanded.

abundance: -
d_gene: -
v_gene: TRBV4-2
j_gene: TRBJ2-2
CDR3nt: TGTGCCAGCAGCCAAGAGTGGTACAGGGCGCACACCGGGGAGCTGTTTTTT
CDR3aa: CASSQEWYRAHTGELFF

abundance: -
d_gene: -
v_gene: TRBV6-4
j_gene: TRBJ1-2
CDR3nt: TGTGCCAGCAGTGACTCCCCGGGCCGGTATGGCTACACCTTC
CDR3aa: CASSDSPGRYGYTF

abundance: few
d_gene: -
v_gene: TRBV19
j_gene: TRBJ2-7
CDR3nt: TGTGCCAGTAGTACCAACAGCTACTCCTACGAGCAGTACTTC
CDR3aa: CASSTNSYSYEQYF

abundance: -
d_gene: -
v_gene: TRBV21-1
j_gene: TRBJ2-5
CDR3nt: TGTGCCAGCACCCTTAGCGGGAGCGGGCAAGAGACCCAGTACTTC
CDR3aa: CASTLSGSGQETQYF

abundance: few
d_gene: -
v_gene: TRBV4-1
j_gene: TRBJ2-5
CDR3nt: TGCGCCAGCAGCCAAGAAGACTTGTGGGAGACCCAGTACTTC
CDR3aa: CASSQEDLWETQYF

abundance: -
d_gene: TRBD1
v_gene: TRBV20-1
j_gene: TRBJ2-3
CDR3nt: TGCAGTGCTATAAGGGACAGGGAAAAGTATTTT
CDR3aa: CSAIRDREKYF

abundance: -
d_gene: -
v_gene: TRBV11-3
j_gene: TRBJ1-1
CDR3nt: TGTGCCAGCAGCTTAGGGAGGTATACTGAAGCTTTCTTT
CDR3aa: CASSLGRYTEAFF

abundance: few
d_gene: -
v_gene: TRBV4-1
j_gene: TRBJ2-5
CDR3nt: TGCGCCAGCAGCCAGGGGACTTGGGAGACCCAGTACTTC
CDR3aa: CASSQGTWETQYF

abundance: few
d_gene: -
v_gene: TRBV5-4
j_gene: TRBJ2-2
CDR3nt: TGTGCCAGCAGCTTGGGAGGGAACACCGGGGAGCTGTTTTTT
CDR3aa: CASSLGGNTGELFF

abundance: -
d_gene: -
v_gene: TRBV5-1
j_gene: TRBJ2-7
CDR3nt: TGCGCCAGCAGCGGTCAGGGTGGTGGGTCCTACGAGCAGTACTTC
CDR3aa: CASSGQGGGSYEQYF

abundance: -
d_gene: -
v_gene: TRBV2
j_gene: TRBJ1-1
CDR3nt: TGTGCCAGCAGTGAAGTGGGCAGAAACACTGAAGCTTTCTTT
CDR3aa: CASSEVGRNTEAFF

abundance: -
d_gene: -
v_gene: TRBV2
j_gene: TRBJ2-3
CDR3nt: TGTGCCAGCATCGGAGATACGCAGTATTTT
CDR3aa: CASIGDTQYF

abundance: -
d_gene: -
v_gene: TRBV7-8
j_gene: TRBJ1-1
CDR3nt: TGTGCCAGCAGCCCGCTAGCTAGGAACACTGAAGCTTTCTTT
CDR3aa: CASSPLARNTEAFF